This TCR beta chain was profiled in a study of blood T cell repertoires in COVID-19 (dated by TCRdb to 2018 to 2021). Notes on the research overall: Collaborator samples came from the United States, Italy and Spain and covered acute and convalescent phases of COVID-19. The prospective study material was composed of cDNA or gDNA derived from T cells, B-cell-depleted T cells, or PBMCs. The dataset comprised deeply sampled blood TCRbeta repertoires from subjects exposed to, actively infected with, or recovered from COVID-19. A freely available public database, intended as a resource for researchers studying the immune response to SARS-CoV-2, is where the repertoires were released. Samples were obtained from the ongoing ImmuneRACE study (first 160 participants) and from about 1,300 subjects provided by 6 global collaborators. Sample metadata almost always included a de-identified subject ID, COVID-19 status, age in years and sex. HLA class I and class II types, where available, came from metadata supplied by the sample provider rather than from assay-based typing.

Details on this clone: The clone's antigen remains unknown. No much larger clone is present one base from it, and per-base qualities are unavailable.

In the germline V gene (reference sequence), CDR1 corresponds to DFQATT and CDR2 to SNEGSKA. Between the V and J ends, shortened by 3 bases and 4 bases respectively, the junction contains 15 bases. The CDR3, from cysteine to phenylalanine, totals 14 residues. Of the read, only the CDR3 DNA is kept; its 42 bases are in frame from base 1. Findings and caveats that apply to the study as a whole: The amount of clinical and demographic metadata varied by source and participant and was provided uncurated.

TCRbeta CDR3 regions were amplified from genomic DNA by means of the immunoSEQ Assay, a bias-controlled multiplex PCR. The authors' pipeline ran thus. The number of nucleated cells in each sample was estimated by amplification of reference gene primers within the assay. Sequence reads were collapsed and filtered to measure the absolute abundance of every unique TCRbeta CDR3 rearrangement. For each sample, productive Simpson clonality was calculated by taking the square root of Simpson's diversity index across productive rearrangements. The immuneACCESS repertoire file appears here via TCRdb, limited to in-frame rearrangements. These files lack a portion of the clones; in checked studies, under half of the deficit traces to unresolved V genes, and the cause of the others is not known. V and J calls and clone size are copied from that table; D and trimming were computed from the DNA. The table for this sample lists 150,000 to 200,000 clones; roughly 85% of them were counted only once. The ten most abundant clones make up 9.5% to 12% of the sample.

Whole blood was collected in K2EDTA tubes by collaborating institutions according to the institutions' own protocols. For TCRbeta analysis, collaborator samples were shipped as frozen whole blood, as isolated PBMCs, or as DNA extracted from either sample type. The sequenced sample was peripheral blood. Here the chain combines TRBV20-1 and TRBJ1-2; the D gene is perhaps TRBD1, from 6 matching bases. The TCR was taken from a human donor with active or convalescent COVID-19. The donor label of this sample is uncertain. CDR3 protein: CSASISGAFYGYTF. In nucleotide form, the sequence is TGCAGTGCTAGTATATCAGGGGCCTTCTATGGCTACACCTTC.